This T cell receptor beta chain derives from a study of response to subunit inactivated influenza vaccine. Trimming stripped 1 base from V and 0 bases from J, with 16 bases between. Germline V CDR1 and CDR2: MNHEY, SVGEGT. The CDR3 runs 17 residues. TCRdb reprocessed the RT-PCR reads with MiXCR, giving one entry per CDR3 protein. The table records about 570,000 distinct CDR3 sequences, around 10% of them present only once. A few counts support this clonotype. These same records also appear under a second study, on T cells expressing NK-cell markers. From that second work: Beta-chain TCR cDNA was generated via 5'RACE template switching with UMIs. HCMV specificity was not established for the expanded NKG2C+ T cell clones.

The specimen was PBMCs from blood, collected on the day of vaccination. This sequence originates from a man aged 50 to 60 who received an inactivated influenza vaccine. The genes are TRBV6-2 or TRBV6-3 and TRBJ2-7; D gene ambiguous. The CDR3 protein is CASSYFNPAPYSYEQYF. The CDR3 bases are TGTGCCAGCAGTTACTTTAATCCAGCGCCTTACTCCTACGAGCAGTACTTC.